What follows is one T cell receptor beta chain and its context. This sample was included in a study of OX40 agonist ivuxolimab in advanced cancers. About the study: Every 2 weeks, patients received ivuxolimab intravenously, dosed at 0.01 to 10 mg/kg.

The data were produced by immunoSEQ multiplex PCR, yet TCRdb's version contains in-frame clones alone and is incomplete. The sample records tens of thousands of clones, approximately 92% being singletons. Blood draws occurred at baseline, cycle 4 day 1, and cycle 7 day 1. The germline V gene has CDR1 SEHNR and CDR2 FQNEAQ (reference sequence). The V end was cut by 5 bases, the J end by 4 bases, with 14 bases between. The CDR3 runs to 15 residues. The chain links TRBV7-9 to TRBJ2-2; D remains ambiguous. The sample here was CD4+ or CD8+ T cells sorted from blood, taken in a trial of the OX40 agonist ivuxolimab. The receptor was isolated from an adult with an advanced solid tumor such as melanoma, head and neck, liver or kidney cancer. DNA of the CDR3: TGTGCCAGCAGCCGGAGTACACGTGCCACCGGGGAGCTGTTTTTT. It translates to CASSRSTRATGELFF.